This T cell receptor (beta chain) was sequenced in a study of blood T cell repertoires in COVID-19. Across the study: PBMCs, B-cell-depleted T cells, or T cells were the source of the cDNA or gDNA that made up the material.

V gave up 4 bases and J gave up 5 bases; unmatched junction bases: 3. Germline CDR1 and CDR2: ENHRY and SYGVKD. The CDR3 is 13 amino acids. Methods used by the authors: Reference gene primer amplification yielded estimated nucleated cell counts. Clones were read by immunoSEQ multiplex PCR, and TCRdb kept only the in-frame ones, dropping some. The DNA was the basis for D and trimming; V, J and clone size are from that table. This sample carries around 140,000 clones, 87% of them seen once, and the ten largest clones take about 6%. Material for sequencing was peripheral blood. The chain uses TRBV10-3 and TRBJ2-5; 8 positions match TRBD2. The TCR sequence derives from a man older than 75 with acute or convalescent COVID-19. DNA for the CDR3: TGTGCCATCAGTGGGACTAGCACGGAGACCCAGTACTTC. Residues: CAISGTSTETQYF.